Each of the 14 T cell receptor beta chains below was sequenced from the same sample in a study of T cells in Graves' hyperthyroidism and ophthalmopathy. TCR beta CDR3 region amplification was performed from RNA transcripts. Carried out on the TCR CDR3, a first-round RT-PCR used the HTBI primer set. TCRdb reprocessed the multiplex PCR reads via MiXCR and lists one record per CDR3 protein. The sample yields 300,000 to 450,000 distinct CDR3 sequences, 13% seen once. What was sequenced was blood. The source of these receptors is a young woman with Graves' hyperthyroidism.

This chain uses TRBV28 with TRBJ2-1, with TRBD2 matching 8 bases. CDR3 size: 14 residues. The germline V gene has CDR1 MDHEN and CDR2 SYDVKM. J lost 8 bases, V lost 11 bases, and 14 bases had no gene match. The CDR3 here is CALGVRGGLDEQFF. For the CDR3, the DNA is TGTGCCTTGGGCGTCCGGGGGGGCCTCGATGAGCAGTTCTTC.

J is TRBJ2-2 and V is TRBV24-1, with D unclear. V gave up 7 bases and J gave up 7 bases, with 15 bases separating them. CDR1 is KGHDR, CDR2 SFDVKD, per germline. The length of the CDR3 is 14 residues. The CDR3 spells CATSASPMIGELFF. The DNA for the CDR3 is TGTGCCACCAGCGCCAGCCCCATGATCGGGGAGCTGTTTTTT.

The CDR3 reads CASSAGLAGAYATDTQYF. CDR3 in DNA: TGTGCCAGCAGTGCCGGACTAGCGGGGGCCTATGCCACAGATACGCAGTATTTT. The chain employs TRBV6-1 and TRBJ2-3, with 13 bases identical to TRBD2. From germline, CDR1 is MNHNS and CDR2 SASEGT. With V trimmed by 4 bases and J by 2 bases, 9 bases remained unmatched. This CDR3 is built from 18 residues.

This clonotype was picked up a small number of times. The chain joins TRBV27 to TRBJ2-2, with D hard to call. The CDR3 spans 15 residues. The germline V gene encodes CDR1 MNHEY and CDR2 SMNVEV (reference sequence). V was pared by 6 bases and J by 4 bases, with 15 bases between. DNA for the CDR3: TGTGCCAGCAGCCCCCTCTCCAGCACCACCGGGGAGCTGTTTTTT. Protein sequence: CASSPLSSTTGELFF.

Many counts were recorded for this clonotype. The chain carries TRBV7-8 and TRBJ2-4; 8 nucleotides align to TRBD2. Looked up from germline, CDR1 is SGHVS and CDR2 is FQNEAQ. Germline trimming cut 4 bases from V and 1 base from J; bases unmatched to any gene: 3. CDR3 length equals 15 residues. The CDR3 loop reads CASSSRLAAKNIQYF. DNA for the CDR3: TGTGCCAGCAGCTCCCGACTAGCGGCCAAAAACATTCAGTACTTC.

There are many counts of this clonotype. The chain carries TRBV28 and TRBJ2-5, with D hard to call. From germline, CDR1 is MDHEN and CDR2 SYDVKM. This CDR3 comprises 14 residues. V was cut by 5 bases and J by 9 bases, with 19 bases left in between. The CDR3 loop reads CASSPGPRVGAQYF. In nucleotides, the CDR3 is TGTGCCAGCAGTCCCGGGCCTCGGGTTGGGGCCCAGTACTTC.

This clonotype was recorded many times. This chain connects TRBV5-8 to TRBJ2-1; 8 bases match TRBD2. This CDR3 has 14 amino acids. V dropped 0 bases and J dropped 8; count of bases not matched to a gene: 4. In germline, CDR1 is SGHTS, CDR2 YDEGEE. For the CDR3, the DNA is TGTGCCAGCAGCTTGGACGGGAGGGCCTATGAGCAGTTCTTC. It translates to CASSLDGRAYEQFF.

This clonotype was seen ten or more times. J is TRBJ1-2 and V is TRBV28; no clear D. Germline CDR1 MDHEN, CDR2 SYDVKM. CDR3 length: 12 residues. V shed 6 bases and J shed 4 bases, with 9 bases lying between them. The CDR3 region is CASSTRTYGYTF. The CDR3 DNA sequence: TGTGCCAGCAGCACCCGGACCTATGGCTACACCTTC.

This clonotype showed up many times. V gene TRBV7-6 combines with J gene TRBJ2-1, with D possibly TRBD2 on 6 matching bases. CDR1 is SGHVS, CDR2 FNYEAQ, per germline. The CDR3 is made up of 16 amino acids. Trimming pared 4 bases from V and 3 bases from J, leaving 16 bases between. CDR3 protein: CASSSLSGAFYNEQFF. The DNA of the CDR3 is TGTGCCAGCAGCTCTCTTAGCGGTGCCTTCTACAATGAGCAGTTCTTC.

The genes are TRBV14 and TRBJ2-3; D remains ambiguous. Germline V lookup: CDR1 SGHDN, CDR2 FVKESK. The CDR3 totals 14 residues. Trimming took 4 bases from V and 0 from J, leaving 8 bases between them. The DNA of the CDR3 is TGTGCCAGCAGCCTCCCCGGGAGCACAGATACGCAGTATTTT. Translated, it gives CASSLPGSTDTQYF.

This clonotype was observed at least ten times. Compared with germline, one end of the junction differs, possibly owing to a read error. The chain employs TRBV20-1 and TRBJ2-2; 12 bases are a match to TRBD2. Germline values: CDR1 DFQATT, CDR2 SNEGSKA (reference sequence). This CDR3 comprises 17 residues. The CDR3 protein is CRASNCLAGGRTGELFF. CDR3 coding DNA: TGCAGGGCTAGTAATTGCCTAGCGGGGGGGCGGACCGGGGAGCTGTTTTTT.

The J gene is TRBJ2-7, the V gene TRBV27; perhaps D is TRBD1 or TRBD2 (5 bases each). The CDR3 has 14 residues. Trimming took off 5 bases at V and 2 bases at J, with 13 bases between the two ends. The germline CDR1 and CDR2 sequences are MNHEY and SMNVEV (reference sequence). CDR3 nucleotides: TGTGCCAGCAGTCCGGGACCTGGGACCTACGAGCAGTACTTC. Translated: CASSPGPGTYEQYF.

This clonotype appeared many times. V gene TRBV18 combines with J gene TRBJ1-3; D gene unclear. This CDR3 has 13 residues. Germline-derived CDR1 and CDR2 are KGHSH and LQKENI. Trimming stripped 7 bases from V and 7 bases from J, with 14 bases between. For the CDR3, the DNA is TGTGCCAGCTATACCGCCCCCGGGAACACCATATATTTT. Amino acids: CASYTAPGNTIYF.

The gene calls are TRBV9 and TRBJ2-7; D could derive from TRBD1 or TRBD2 (5 bases each). Per germline, CDR1 SGDLS and CDR2 YYNGEE. V shed 3 bases and J shed 2 bases, with 12 bases lying between them. The CDR3 loop spans 14 amino acids. CDR3 residues: CASSAGDGPYEQYF. The CDR3 coding sequence is TGTGCCAGCAGCGCCGGGGACGGACCCTACGAGCAGTACTTC.